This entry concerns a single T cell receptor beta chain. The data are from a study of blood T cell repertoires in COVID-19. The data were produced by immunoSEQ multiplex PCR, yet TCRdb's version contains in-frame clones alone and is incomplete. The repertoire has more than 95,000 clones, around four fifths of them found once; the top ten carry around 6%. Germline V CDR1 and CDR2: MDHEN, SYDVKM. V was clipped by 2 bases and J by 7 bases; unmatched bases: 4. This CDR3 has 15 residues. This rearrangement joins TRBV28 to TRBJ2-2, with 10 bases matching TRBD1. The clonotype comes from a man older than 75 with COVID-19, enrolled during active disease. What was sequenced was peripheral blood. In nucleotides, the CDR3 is TGTGCCAGCAGTTTACGGGACAGGGGTTTCGGGGAGCTGTTTTTT. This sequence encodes CASSLRDRGFGELFF.